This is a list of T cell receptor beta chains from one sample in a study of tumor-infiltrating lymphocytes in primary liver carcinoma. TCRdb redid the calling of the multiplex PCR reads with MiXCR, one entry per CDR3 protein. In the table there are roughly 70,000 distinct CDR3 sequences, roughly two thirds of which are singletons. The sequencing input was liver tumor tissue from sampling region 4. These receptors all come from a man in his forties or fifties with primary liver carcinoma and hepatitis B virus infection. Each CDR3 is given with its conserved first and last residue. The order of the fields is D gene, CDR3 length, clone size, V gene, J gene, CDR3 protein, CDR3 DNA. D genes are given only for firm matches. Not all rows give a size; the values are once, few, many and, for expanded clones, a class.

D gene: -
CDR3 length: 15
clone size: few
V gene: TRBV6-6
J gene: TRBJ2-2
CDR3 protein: CASTRGGANTGELFF
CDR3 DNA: TGTGCCAGCACTAGAGGGGGGGCGAACACCGGGGAGCTGTTTTTT

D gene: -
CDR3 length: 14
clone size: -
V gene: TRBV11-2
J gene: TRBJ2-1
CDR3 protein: CASTIYRPVSEQFF
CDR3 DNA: TGTGCTAGCACCATATACCGGCCAGTTAGTGAGCAGTTCTTC

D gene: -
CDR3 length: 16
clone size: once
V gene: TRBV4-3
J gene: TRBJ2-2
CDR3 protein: CASSQSPRGDTGELFF
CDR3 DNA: TGCGCCAGCAGCCAATCACCCAGGGGGGACACCGGGGAGCTGTTTTTT

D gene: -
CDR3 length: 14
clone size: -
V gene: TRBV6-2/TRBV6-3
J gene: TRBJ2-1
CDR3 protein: CAGSLPGPYDERFF
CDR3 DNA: TGTGCCGGCAGTTTGCCCGGTCCATACGATGAGCGGTTCTTC

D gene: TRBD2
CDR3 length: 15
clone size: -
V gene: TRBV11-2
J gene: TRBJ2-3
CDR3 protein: CASSPGLAGPDTQYF
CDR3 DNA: TGTGCCAGCAGCCCTGGACTAGCGGGCCCAGATACGCAGTATTTT

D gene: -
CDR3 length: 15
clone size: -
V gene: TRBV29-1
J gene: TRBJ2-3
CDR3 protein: CSVEDGAGITETQYF
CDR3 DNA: TGCAGCGTTGAGGACGGGGCCGGCATCACAGAAACGCAGTATTTT

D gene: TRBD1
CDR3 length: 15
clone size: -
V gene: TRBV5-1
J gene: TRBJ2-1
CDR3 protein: CASSSGTGSYNEQFF
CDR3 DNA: TGCGCCAGCAGCTCGGGGACAGGGTCATACAATGAGCAGTTCTTC

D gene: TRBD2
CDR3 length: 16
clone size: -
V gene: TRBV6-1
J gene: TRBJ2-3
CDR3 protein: CANTQRRGLAHGTQYF
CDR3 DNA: TGTGCCAACACTCAACGACGGGGACTAGCACACGGTACGCAGTATTTT

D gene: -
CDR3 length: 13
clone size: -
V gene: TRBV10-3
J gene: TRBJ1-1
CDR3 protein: CAIMGRRNTEAFF
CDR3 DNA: TGTGCCATTATGGGCAGGCGAAACACTGAAGCTTTCTTT

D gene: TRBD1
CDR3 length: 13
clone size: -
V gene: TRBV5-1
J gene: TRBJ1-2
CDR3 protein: CARPGQGAPGYTF
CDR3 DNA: TGCGCCAGGCCGGGACAGGGGGCGCCCGGCTACACCTTC

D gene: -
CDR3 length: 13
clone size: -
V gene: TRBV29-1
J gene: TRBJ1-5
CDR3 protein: CSVVFAGASAQRF
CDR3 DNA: TGCAGCGTTGTATTTGCGGGAGCATCAGCCCAGCGTTTT

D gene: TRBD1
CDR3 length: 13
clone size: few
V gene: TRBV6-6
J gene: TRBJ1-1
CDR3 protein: CASSYTGGTEAFF
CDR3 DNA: TGTGCCAGCAGTTACACAGGGGGCACTGAAGCTTTCTTT

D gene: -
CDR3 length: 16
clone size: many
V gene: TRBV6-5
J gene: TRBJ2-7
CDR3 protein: CASSYSLGGEAYEQYF
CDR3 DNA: TGTGCCAGCAGTTACTCCCTCGGAGGGGAGGCCTACGAGCAGTACTTC

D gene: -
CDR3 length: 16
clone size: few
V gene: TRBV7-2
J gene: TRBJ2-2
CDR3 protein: CASSSRGGSGTGELFF
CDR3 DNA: TGTGCCAGCAGCTCCAGGGGCGGCTCGGGCACCGGGGAGCTGTTTTTT

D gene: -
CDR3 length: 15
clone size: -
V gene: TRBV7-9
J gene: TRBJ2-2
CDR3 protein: CASSLARTLTGELFF
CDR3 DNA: TGTGCCAGCAGCTTAGCGCGGACACTGACCGGGGAGCTGTTTTTT

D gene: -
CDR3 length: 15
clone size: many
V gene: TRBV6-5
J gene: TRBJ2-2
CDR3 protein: CASSYAVDGTGELFF
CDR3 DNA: TGTGCCAGCAGTTACGCAGTGGACGGCACCGGGGAGCTGTTTTTT

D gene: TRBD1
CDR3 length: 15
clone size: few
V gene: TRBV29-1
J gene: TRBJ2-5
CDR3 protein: CSVEEDRGRGETQYF
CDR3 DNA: TGCAGTGTTGAAGAGGACAGGGGTAGGGGAGAGACCCAGTACTTC

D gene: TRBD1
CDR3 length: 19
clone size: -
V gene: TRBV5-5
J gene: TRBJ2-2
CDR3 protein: CASSSRQGGSKYSTGELFF
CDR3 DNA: TGTGCCAGCAGCTCAAGACAGGGCGGTTCAAAATACTCGACCGGGGAGCTGTTTTTT

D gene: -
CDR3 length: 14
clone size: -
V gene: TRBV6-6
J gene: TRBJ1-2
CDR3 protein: CASSYAYRGYGYIF
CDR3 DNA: TGTGCCAGCAGTTACGCCTATAGAGGGTATGGCTACATATTC

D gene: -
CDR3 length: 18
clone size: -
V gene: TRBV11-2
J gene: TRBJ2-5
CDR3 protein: CASSLARLTLGKEETQYF
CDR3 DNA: TGTGCCAGCAGCTTAGCAAGGCTAACCCTGGGAAAAGAAGAGACCCAGTACTTC

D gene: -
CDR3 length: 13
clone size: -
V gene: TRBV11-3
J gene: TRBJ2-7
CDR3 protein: CASSLTHGGEQYF
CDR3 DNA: TGTGCCAGCAGCTTGACACACGGCGGCGAGCAGTACTTC

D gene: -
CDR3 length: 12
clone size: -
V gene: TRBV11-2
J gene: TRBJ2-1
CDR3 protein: CASSPPHDEQFF
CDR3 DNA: TGTGCCAGTAGCCCCCCCCACGATGAGCAGTTCTTC

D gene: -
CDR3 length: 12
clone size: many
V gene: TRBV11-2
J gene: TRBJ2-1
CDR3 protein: CASSFNYNEQFF
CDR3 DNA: TGTGCCAGTAGCTTCAATTACAATGAGCAGTTCTTC

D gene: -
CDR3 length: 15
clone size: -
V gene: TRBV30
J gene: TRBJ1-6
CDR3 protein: CAWSDVAQGNLPIHF
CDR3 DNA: -

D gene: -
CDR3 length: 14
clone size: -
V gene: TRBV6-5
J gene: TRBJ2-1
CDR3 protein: CTSSRLTDYHEQFF
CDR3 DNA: TGTACCAGCAGTCGACTAACGGATTACCATGAGCAGTTCTTC

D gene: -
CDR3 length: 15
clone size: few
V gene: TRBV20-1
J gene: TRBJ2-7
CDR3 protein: CSARGPMELSYEQYF
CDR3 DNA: TGCAGTGCTAGAGGGCCCATGGAGCTCTCCTACGAGCAGTACTTC

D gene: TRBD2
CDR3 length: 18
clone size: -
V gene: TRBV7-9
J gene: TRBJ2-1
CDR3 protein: CAISLRLAGEVEGNEQFF
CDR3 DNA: TGTGCCATCAGCCTACGTCTAGCGGGAGAGGTAGAAGGCAATGAGCAGTTCTTC

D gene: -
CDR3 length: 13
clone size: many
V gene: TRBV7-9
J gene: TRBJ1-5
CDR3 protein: CASSLFADQPQHF
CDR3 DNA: TGTGCCAGCAGCTTATTTGCAGATCAGCCCCAGCATTTT

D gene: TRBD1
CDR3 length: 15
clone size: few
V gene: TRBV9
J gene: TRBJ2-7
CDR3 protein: CASSTGAGGKYEQYF
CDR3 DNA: TGTGCCAGCAGCACCGGGGCAGGGGGAAAATACGAGCAGTACTTC

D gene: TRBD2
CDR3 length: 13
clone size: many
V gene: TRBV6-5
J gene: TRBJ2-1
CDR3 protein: CASSRLASNEQFF
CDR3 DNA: TGTGCCAGCAGTAGACTAGCCTCCAATGAGCAGTTCTTC

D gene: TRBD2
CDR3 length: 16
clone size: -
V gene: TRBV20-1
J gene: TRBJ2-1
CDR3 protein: CSTSAPARGRAGEQFF
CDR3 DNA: TGCAGTACTAGTGCCCCGGCTAGAGGGAGGGCCGGAGAGCAGTTCTTC

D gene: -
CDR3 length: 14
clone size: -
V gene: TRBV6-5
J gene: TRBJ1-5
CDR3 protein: CASSEDCRGLLLHF
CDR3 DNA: TGTGCCAGCAGTGAAGACTGTCGTGGTCTGCTCCTGCATTTT

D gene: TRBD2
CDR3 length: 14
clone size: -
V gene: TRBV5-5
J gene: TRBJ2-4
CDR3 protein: CASTLRTSGNIQYF
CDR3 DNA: TGTGCCAGCACCTTAAGGACTAGTGGGAACATTCAGTACTTC

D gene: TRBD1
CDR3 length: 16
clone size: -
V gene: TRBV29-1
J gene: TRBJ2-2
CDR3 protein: CRVGRRDRENIGELFF
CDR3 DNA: TGCAGAGTTGGTCGCCGGGACAGGGAAAACATCGGGGAGCTGTTTTTT

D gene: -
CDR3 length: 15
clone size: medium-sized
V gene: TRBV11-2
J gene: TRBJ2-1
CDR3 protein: CASSLSQGPYSEQFF
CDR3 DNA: TGTGCCAGCAGCTTAAGTCAGGGCCCTTACAGTGAGCAGTTCTTC

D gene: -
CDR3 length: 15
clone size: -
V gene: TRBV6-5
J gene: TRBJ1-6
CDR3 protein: CDSSKQGANNSPLHF
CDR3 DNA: TGTGACAGCAGCAAACAGGGAGCGAATAATTCACCCCTCCACTTT

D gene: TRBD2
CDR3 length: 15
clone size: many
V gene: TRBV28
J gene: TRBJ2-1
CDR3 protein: CASSFTSEIYNEQFF
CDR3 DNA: TGTGCCAGCAGTTTTACTAGCGAGATCTACAATGAGCAGTTCTTC

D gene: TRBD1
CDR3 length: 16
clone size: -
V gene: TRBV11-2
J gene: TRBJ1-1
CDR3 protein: CANSRGRTGVFTEAFF
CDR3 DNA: TGTGCCAACAGCCGAGGTAGGACAGGGGTCTTCACCGAAGCTTTCTTT

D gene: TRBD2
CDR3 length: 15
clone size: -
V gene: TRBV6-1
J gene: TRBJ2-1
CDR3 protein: CANSEEAGGYNEQFF
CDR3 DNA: TGTGCCAACAGTGAAGAGGCGGGAGGATACAATGAGCAGTTCTTC

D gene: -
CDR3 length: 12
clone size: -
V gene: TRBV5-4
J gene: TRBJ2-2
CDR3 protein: CASSPPTGEMLF
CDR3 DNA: TGTGCCAGCAGCCCCCCCACCGGGGAGATGCTTTTT

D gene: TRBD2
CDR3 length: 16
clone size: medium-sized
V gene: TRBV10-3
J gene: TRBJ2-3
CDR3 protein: CAISESNKGGTDTQYF
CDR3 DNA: TGTGCCATCAGTGAGTCTAATAAGGGAGGGACAGATACGCAGTATTTT

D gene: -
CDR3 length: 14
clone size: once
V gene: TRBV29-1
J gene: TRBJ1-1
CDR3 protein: CSALGGPMNTEAFF
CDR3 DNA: TGTAGCGCGTTAGGGGGTCCCATGAACACTGAAGCTTTCTTT

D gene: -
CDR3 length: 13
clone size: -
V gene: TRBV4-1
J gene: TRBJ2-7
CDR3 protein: CACSPGRWYEQYF
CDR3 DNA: TGCGCCTGCAGCCCGGGCCGCTGGTATGAGCAGTACTTC

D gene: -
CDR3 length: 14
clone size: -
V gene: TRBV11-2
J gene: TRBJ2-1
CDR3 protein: CASSLYLLVNEQFF
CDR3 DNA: TGTGCCAGCAGCTTATACCTTCTAGTCAATGAGCAGTTCTTC

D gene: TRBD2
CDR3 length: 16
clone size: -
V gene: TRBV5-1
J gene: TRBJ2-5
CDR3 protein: CASSGTCGSNGETQYF
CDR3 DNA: TGCGCCAGTAGCGGGACTTGCGGGAGTAACGGGGAGACCCAGTACTTC

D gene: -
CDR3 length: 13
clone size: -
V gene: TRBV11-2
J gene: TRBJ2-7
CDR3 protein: CVSSFDSTYEQYF
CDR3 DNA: TGTGTCAGCAGCTTCGACAGCACCTACGAACAGTACTTC

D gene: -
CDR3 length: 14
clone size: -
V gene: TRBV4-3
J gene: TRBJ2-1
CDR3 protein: CASSQGADFDEQFF
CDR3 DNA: TGCGCCAGCAGCCAAGGGGCTGATTTCGACGAGCAGTTCTTC

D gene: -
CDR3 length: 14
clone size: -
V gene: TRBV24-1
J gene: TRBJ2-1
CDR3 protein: CATSSEAWYNEQFF
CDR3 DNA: TGTGCCACCTCAAGCGAGGCATGGTATAATGAGCAGTTCTTC

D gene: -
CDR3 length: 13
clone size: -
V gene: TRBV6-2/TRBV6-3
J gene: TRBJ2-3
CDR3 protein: CASSYSQADMQYF
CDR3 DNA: TGTGCCAGCAGTTACTCCCAAGCAGATATGCAGTATTTT

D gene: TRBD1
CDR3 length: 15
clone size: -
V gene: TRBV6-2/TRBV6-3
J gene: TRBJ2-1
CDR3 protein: CASRRTGTGPNKQFF
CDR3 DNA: TGTGCCAGCAGAAGGACCGGGACAGGGCCCAATAAGCAGTTCTTC